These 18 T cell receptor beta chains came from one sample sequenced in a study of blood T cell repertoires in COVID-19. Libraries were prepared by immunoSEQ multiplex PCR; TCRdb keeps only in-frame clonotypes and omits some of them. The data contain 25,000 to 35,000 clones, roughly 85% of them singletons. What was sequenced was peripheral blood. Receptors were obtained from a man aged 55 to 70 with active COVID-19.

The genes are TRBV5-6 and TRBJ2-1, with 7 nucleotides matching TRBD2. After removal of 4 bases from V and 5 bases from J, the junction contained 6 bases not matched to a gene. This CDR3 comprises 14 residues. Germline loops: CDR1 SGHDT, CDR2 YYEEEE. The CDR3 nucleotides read TGTGCCAGCAGCCTCCGGGGGGTCCACAATGAGCAGTTCTTC. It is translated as CASSLRGVHNEQFF.

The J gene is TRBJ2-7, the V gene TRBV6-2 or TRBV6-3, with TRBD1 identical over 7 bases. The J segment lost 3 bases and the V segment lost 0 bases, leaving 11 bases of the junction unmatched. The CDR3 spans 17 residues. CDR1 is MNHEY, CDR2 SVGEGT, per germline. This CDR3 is CASSYSNRGLTVYEQYF. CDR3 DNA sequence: TGTGCCAGCAGTTACTCGAACAGGGGTTTGACCGTCTACGAGCAGTACTTC.

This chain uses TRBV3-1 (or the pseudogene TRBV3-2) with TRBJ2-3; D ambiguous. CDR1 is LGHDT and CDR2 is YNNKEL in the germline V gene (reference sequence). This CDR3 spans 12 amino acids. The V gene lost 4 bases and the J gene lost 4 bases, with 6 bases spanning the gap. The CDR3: CASSPTADTQYF. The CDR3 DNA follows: TGTGCCAGCAGCCCTACCGCAGATACGCAGTATTTT.

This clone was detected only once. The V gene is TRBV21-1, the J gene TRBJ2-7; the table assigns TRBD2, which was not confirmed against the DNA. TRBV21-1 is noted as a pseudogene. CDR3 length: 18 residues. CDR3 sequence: CASSTPSGEVTLGYEQYV. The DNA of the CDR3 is TGTGCCAGCAGCACCCCTAGCGGCGAAGTTACCCTGGGATACGAGCAGTACGTC.

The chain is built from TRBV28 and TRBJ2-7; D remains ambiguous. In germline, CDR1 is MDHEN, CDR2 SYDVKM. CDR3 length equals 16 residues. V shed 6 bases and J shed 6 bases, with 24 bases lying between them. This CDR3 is CASSLRGVLRSGEQYF. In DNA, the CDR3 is TGTGCCAGCAGCCTCCGAGGCGTTCTTCGTTCGGGCGAGCAGTACTTC. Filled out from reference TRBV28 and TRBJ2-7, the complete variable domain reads DVKVTQSSRYLVKRTGEKVFLECVQDMDHENMFWYRQDPGLGLRLIYFSYDVKMKEKGDIPEGYSVSREKKERFSLILESASTNQTSMYLCASSLRGVLRSGEQYFGPGTRLTVT.

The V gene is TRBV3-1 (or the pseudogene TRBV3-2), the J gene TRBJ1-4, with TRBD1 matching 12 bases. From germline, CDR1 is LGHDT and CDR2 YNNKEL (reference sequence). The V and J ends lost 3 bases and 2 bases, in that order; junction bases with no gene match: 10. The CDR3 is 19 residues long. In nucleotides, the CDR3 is TGTGCCAGCAGCCACAATCCGGGACAGGGGGCCGCTACTAATGAAAAACTGTTTTTT. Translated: CASSHNPGQGAATNEKLFF.

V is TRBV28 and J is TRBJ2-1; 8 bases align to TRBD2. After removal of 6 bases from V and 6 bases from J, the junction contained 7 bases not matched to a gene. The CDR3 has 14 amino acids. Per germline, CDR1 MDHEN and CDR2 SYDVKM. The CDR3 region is CASRRAGDSNEQFF. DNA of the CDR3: TGTGCCAGCAGGAGAGCGGGAGATAGCAATGAGCAGTTCTTC.

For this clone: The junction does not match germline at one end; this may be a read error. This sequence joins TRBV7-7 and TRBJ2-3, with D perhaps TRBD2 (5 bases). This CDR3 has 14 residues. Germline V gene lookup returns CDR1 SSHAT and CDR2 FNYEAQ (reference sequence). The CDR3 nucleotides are TGTGCTAGCAGCTTAGGCCCCGCCCCGGGAACGCAGTATTTT. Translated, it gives CASSLGPAPGTQYF.

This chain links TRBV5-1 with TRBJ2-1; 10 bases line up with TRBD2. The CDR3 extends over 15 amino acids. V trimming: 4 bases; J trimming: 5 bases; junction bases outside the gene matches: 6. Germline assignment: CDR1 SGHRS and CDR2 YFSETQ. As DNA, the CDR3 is TGCGCCAGCAGCCCTTTAGCGGGAGGCAACAATGAGCAGTTCTTC. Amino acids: CASSPLAGGNNEQFF. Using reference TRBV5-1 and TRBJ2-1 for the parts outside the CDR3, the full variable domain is KAGVTQTPRYLIKTRGQQVTLSCSPISGHRSVSWYQQTPGQGLQFLFEYFSETQRNKGNFPGRFSGRQFSNSRSEMNVSTLELGDSALYLCASSPLAGGNNEQFFGPGTRLTVL.

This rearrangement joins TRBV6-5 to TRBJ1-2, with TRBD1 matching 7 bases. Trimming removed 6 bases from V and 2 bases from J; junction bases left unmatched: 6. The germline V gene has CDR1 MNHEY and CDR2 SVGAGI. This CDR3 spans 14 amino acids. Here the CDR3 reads CASRGGQINYGYTF. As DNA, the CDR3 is TGTGCCAGCAGAGGGGGACAGATAAACTATGGCTACACCTTC.

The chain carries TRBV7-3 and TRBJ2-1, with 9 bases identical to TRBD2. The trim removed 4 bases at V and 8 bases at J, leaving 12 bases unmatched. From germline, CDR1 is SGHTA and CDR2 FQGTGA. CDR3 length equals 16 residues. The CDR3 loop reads CASSSGAGGPWDEQFF. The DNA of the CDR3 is TGTGCCAGCAGCTCCGGGGCGGGAGGGCCTTGGGATGAGCAGTTCTTC.

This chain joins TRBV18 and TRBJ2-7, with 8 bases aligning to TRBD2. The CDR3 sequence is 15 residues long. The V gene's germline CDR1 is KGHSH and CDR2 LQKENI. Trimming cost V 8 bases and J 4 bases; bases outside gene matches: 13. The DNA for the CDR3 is TGTGCCAGCACGCTCACAGCAGCGGGAGAATACGAGCAGTACTTC. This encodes CASTLTAAGEYEQYF.

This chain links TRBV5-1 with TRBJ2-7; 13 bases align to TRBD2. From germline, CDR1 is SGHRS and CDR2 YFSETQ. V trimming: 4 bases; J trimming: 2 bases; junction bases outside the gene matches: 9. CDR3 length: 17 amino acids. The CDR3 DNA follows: TGCGCCAGCAGCAGGGGACTAGCGGGACAAATTCCCTACGAGCAGTACGTC. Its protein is CASSRGLAGQIPYEQYV.

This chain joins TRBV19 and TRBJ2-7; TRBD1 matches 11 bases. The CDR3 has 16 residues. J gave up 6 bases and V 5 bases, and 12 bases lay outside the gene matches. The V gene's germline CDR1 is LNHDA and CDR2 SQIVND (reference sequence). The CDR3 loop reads CASSPWTGGAKGEQYF. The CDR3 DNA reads TGTGCCAGTAGTCCGTGGACAGGGGGCGCGAAAGGCGAGCAGTACTTC.

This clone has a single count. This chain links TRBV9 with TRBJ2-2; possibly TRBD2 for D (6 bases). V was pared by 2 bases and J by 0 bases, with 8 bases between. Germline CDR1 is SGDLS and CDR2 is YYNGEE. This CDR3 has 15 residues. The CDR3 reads CASSVDYPNTGELFF. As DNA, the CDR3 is TGTGCCAGCAGCGTGGACTATCCGAACACCGGGGAGCTGTTTTTT.

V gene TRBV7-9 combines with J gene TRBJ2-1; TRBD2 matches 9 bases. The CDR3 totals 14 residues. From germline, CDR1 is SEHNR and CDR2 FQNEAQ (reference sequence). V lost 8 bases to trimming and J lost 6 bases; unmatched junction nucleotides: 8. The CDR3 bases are TGTGCCAGCGATCCTAGCGGGAATGGCAATGAGCAGTTCTTC. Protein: CASDPSGNGNEQFF.

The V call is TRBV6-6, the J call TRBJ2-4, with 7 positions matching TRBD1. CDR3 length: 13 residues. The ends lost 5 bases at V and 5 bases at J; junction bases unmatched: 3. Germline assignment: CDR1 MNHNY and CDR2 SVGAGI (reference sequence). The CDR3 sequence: CASSRDSENIQYF. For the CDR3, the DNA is TGTGCCAGCAGTCGGGACAGCGAAAACATTCAGTACTTC.

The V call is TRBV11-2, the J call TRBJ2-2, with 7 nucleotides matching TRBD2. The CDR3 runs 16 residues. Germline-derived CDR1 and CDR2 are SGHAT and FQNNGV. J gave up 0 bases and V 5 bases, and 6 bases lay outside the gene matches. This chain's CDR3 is CASSRDYPSNTGELFF. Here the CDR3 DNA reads TGTGCCAGCAGCCGGGACTACCCTTCGAACACCGGGGAGCTGTTTTTT.